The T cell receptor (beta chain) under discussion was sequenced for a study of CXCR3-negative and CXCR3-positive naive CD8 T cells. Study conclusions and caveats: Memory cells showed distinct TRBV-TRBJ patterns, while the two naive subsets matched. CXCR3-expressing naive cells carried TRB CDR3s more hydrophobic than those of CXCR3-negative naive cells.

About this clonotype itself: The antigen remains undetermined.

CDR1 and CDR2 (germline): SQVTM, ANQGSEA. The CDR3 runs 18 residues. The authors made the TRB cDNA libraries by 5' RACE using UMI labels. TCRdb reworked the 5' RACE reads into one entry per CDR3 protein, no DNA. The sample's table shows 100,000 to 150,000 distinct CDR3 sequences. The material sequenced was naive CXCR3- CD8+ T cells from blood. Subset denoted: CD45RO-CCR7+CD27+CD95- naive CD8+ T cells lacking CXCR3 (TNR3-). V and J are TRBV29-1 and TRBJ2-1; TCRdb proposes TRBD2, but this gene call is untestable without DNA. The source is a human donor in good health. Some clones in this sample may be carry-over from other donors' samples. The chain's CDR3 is CSVVWLGGPSLSYNEQFF.